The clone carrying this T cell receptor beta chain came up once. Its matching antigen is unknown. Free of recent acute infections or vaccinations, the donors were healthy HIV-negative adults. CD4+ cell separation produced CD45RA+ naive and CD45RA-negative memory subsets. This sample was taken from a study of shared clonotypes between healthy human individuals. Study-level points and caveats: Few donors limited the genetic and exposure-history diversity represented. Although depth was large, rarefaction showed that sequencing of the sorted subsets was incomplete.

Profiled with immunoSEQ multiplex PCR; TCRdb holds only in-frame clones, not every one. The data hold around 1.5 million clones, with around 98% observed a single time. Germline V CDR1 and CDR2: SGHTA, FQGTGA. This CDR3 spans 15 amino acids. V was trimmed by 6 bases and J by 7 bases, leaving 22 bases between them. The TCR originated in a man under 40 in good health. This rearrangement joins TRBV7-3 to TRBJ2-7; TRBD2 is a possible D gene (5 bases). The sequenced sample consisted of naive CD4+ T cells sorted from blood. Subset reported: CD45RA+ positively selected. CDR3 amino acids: CASSPGLPNLREQYF. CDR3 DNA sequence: TGTGCCAGCAGTCCCGGACTCCCCAATCTGCGTGAGCAGTACTTC.